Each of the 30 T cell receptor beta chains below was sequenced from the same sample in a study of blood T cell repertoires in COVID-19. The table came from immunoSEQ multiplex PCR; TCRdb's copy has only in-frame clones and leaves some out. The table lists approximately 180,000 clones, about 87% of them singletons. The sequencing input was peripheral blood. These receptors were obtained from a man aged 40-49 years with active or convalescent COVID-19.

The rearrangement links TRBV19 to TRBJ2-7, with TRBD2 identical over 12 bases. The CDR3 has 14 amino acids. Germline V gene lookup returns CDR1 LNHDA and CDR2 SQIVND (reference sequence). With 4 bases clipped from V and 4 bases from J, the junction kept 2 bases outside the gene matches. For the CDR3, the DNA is TGTGCCAGTAGTAAGACTAGCGGGGGATACGAGCAGTACTTC. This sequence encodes CASSKTSGGYEQYF.

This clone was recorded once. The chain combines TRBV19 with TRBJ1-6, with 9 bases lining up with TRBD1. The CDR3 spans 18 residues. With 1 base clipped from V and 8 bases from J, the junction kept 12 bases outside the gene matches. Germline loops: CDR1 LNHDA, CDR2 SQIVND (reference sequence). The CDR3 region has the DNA TGTGCCAGTAGTATAGTCGTTCTCCGGGACAGGGTTGATTCACCCCTCCACTTT. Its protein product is CASSIVVLRDRVDSPLHF. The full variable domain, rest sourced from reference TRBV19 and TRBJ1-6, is DGGITQSPKYLFRKEGQNVTLSCEQNLNHDAMYWYRQDPGQGLRLIYYSQIVNDFQKGDIAEGYSVSREKKESFPLTVTSAQKNPTAFYLCASSIVVLRDRVDSPLHFGNGTRLTVT.

The CDR3 here is CASSPSYEQYF. The CDR3 nucleotides are TGTGCCAGCAGCCCGAGCTACGAGCAGTACTTC. V usage is TRBV7-9 and J usage is TRBJ2-7; D is undetermined. With 5 bases removed from V and 3 bases from J, the gap between germline ends came to 5 bases. This CDR3 has 11 amino acids. The germline V gene encodes CDR1 SEHNR and CDR2 FQNEAQ (reference sequence).

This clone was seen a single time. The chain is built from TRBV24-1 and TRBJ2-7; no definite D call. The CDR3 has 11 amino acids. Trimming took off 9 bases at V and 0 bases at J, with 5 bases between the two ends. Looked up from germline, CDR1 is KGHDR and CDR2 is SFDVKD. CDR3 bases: TGTGCCACCGGAGACTCCTACGAGCAGTACTTC. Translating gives CATGDSYEQYF.

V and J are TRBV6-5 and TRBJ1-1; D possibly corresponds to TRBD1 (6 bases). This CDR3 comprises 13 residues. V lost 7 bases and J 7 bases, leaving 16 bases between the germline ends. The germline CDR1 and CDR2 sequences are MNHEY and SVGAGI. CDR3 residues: CASNRGGLGEAFF. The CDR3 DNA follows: TGTGCCAGCAACCGGGGGGGCCTCGGTGAAGCTTTCTTT.

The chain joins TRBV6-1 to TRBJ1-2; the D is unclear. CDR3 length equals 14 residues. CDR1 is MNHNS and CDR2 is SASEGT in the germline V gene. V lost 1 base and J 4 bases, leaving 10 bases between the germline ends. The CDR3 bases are TGTGCCAGCAGTGAAGTTGGTGGAGCCTATGGCTACACCTTC. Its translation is CASSEVGGAYGYTF.

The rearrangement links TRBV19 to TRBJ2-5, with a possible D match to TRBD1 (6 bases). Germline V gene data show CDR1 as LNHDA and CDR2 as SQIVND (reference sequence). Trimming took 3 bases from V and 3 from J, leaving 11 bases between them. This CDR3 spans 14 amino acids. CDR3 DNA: TGTGCCAGTAGTATGCAGGGGCTAAAAGAGACCCAGTACTTC. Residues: CASSMQGLKETQYF. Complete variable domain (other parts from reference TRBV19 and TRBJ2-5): DGGITQSPKYLFRKEGQNVTLSCEQNLNHDAMYWYRQDPGQGLRLIYYSQIVNDFQKGDIAEGYSVSREKKESFPLTVTSAQKNPTAFYLCASSMQGLKETQYFGPGTRLLVL.

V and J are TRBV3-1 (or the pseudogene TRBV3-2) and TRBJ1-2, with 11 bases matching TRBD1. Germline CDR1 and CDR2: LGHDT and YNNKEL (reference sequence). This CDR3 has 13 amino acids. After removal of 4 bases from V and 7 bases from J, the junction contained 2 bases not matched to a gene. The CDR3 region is CASSPGQGAGYTF. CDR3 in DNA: TGTGCCAGCAGCCCCGGACAGGGGGCTGGCTACACCTTC.

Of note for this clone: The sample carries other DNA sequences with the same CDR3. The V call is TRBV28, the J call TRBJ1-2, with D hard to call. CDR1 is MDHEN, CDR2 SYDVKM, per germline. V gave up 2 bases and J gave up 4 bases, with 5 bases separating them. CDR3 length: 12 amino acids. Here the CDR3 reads CASSLAGYGYTF. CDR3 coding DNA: TGTGCCAGCAGTTTAGCGGGCTATGGCTACACCTTC.

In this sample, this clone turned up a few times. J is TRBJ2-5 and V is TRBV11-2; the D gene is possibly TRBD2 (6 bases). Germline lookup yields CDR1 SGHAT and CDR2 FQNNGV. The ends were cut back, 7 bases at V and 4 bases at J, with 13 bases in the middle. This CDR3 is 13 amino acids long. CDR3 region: CASKLRGRETQYF. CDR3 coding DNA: TGTGCCAGCAAGCTGCGGGGACGAGAGACCCAGTACTTC.

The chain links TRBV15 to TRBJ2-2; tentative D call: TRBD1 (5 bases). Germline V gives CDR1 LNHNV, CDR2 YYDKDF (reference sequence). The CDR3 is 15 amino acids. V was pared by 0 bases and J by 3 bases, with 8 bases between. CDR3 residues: CATSRDRVHTGELFF. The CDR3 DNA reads TGTGCCACCAGCAGAGACAGGGTTCACACCGGGGAGCTGTTTTTT.

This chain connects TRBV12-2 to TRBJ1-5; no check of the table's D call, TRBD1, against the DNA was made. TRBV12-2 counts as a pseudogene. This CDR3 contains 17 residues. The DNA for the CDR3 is TGTGCAAGTCGCCCAGGGGCGACAGGGAGTGGCAATCAGCCCCAGCATTTT. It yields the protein CASRPGATGSGNQPQHF.

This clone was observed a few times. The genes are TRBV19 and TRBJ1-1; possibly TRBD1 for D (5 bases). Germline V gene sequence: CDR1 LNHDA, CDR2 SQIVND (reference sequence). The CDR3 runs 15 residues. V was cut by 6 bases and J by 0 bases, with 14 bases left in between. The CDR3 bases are TGTGCCAGTAGGCGGGACGGGGCGATGAACACTGAAGCTTTCTTT. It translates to CASRRDGAMNTEAFF.

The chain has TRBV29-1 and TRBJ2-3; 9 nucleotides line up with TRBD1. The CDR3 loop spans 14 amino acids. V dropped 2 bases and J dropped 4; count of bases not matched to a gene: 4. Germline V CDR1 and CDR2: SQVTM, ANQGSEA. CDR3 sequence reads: CSVEKNRGPDTQYF. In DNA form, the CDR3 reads TGCAGCGTTGAAAAAAACAGGGGGCCAGATACGCAGTATTTT.

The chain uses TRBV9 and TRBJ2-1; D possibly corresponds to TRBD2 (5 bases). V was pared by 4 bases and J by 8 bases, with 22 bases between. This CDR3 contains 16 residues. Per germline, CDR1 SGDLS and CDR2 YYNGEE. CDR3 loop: CASSNAGGGPSDEQFF. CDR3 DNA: TGTGCCAGCAGCAACGCGGGCGGCGGACCTTCGGATGAGCAGTTCTTC.

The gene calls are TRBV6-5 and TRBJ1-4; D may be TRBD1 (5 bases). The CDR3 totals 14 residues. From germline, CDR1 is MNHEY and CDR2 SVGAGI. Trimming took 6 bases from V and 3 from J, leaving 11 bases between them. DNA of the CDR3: TGTGCCAGCAGCCCCAGGGTAGCTAATGAAAAACTGTTTTTT. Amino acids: CASSPRVANEKLFF.

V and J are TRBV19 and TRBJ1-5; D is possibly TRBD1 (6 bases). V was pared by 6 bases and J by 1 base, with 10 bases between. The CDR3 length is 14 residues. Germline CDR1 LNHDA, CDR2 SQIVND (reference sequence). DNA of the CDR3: TGTGCCAGTAGGCGACAGGAGAGCAATCAGCCCCAGCATTTT. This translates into CASRRQESNQPQHF.

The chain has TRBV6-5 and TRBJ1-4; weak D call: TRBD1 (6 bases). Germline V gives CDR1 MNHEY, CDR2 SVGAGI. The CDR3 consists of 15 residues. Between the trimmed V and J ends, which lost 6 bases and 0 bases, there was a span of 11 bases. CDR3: CASSPGQATNEKLFF. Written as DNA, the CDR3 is TGTGCCAGCAGCCCGGGACAAGCAACTAATGAAAAACTGTTTTTT.

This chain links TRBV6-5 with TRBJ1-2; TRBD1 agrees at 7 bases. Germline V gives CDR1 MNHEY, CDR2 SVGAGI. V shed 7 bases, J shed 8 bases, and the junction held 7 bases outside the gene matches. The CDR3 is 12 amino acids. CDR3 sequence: CASNRGQGGYTF. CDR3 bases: TGTGCCAGCAATAGGGGGCAAGGAGGCTACACCTTC.

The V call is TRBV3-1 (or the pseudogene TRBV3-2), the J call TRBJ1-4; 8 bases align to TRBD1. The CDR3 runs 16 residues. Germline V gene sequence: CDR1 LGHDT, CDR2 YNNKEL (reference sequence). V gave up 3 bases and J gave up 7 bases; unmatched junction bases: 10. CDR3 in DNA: TGTGCCAGCAGCCATGGACAGGGAAGAATGTTTGAAAAACTGTTTTTT. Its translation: CASSHGQGRMFEKLFF.

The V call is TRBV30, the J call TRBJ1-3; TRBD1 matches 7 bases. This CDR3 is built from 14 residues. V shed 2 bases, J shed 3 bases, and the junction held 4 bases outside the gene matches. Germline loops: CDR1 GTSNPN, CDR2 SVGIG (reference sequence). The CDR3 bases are TGTGCCTGGAGTTTTGGGACAGATGGAAACACCATATATTTT. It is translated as CAWSFGTDGNTIYF.

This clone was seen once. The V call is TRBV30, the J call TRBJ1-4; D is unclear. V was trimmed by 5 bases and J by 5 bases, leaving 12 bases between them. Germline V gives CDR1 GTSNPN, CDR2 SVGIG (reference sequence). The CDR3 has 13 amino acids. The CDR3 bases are TGTGCCTGGGGCGCCAGGTTGAATGAAAAACTGTTTTTT. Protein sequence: CAWGARLNEKLFF.

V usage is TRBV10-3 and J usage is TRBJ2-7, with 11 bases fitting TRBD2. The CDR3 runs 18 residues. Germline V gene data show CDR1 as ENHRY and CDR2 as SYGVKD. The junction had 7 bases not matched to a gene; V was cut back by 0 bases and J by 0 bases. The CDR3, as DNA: TGTGCCATCAGTGAGTCGGGAAAACTAGCGGGGGTCTCCTACGAGCAGTACTTC. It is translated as CAISESGKLAGVSYEQYF.

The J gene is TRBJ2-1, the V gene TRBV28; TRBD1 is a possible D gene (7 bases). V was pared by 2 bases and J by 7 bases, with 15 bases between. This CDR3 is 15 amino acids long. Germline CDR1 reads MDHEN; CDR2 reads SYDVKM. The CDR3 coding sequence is TGTGCCAGCAGTTTAGGAGGGGGCCAGAGGAATGAGCAGTTCTTC. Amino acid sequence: CASSLGGGQRNEQFF.

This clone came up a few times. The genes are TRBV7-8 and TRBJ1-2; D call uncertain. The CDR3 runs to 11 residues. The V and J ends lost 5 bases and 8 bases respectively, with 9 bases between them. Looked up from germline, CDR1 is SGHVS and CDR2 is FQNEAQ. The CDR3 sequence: CASSPQSGYTF. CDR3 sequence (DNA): TGTGCCAGCAGCCCCCAAAGCGGCTACACCTTC.

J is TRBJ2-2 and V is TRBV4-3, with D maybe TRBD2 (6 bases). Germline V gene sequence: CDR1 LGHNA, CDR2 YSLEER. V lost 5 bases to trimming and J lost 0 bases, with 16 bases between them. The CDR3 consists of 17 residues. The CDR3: CASSTPGGDANTGELFF. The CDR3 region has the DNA TGCGCCAGCAGCACCCCGGGCGGGGACGCGAACACCGGGGAGCTGTTTTTT.

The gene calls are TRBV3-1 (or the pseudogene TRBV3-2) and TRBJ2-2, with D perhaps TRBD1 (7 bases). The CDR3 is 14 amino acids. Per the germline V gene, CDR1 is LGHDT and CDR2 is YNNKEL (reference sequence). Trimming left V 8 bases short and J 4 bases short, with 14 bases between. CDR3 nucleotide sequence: TGTGCCAGCGCAGGGGGGCATAGCACCGGGGAGCTGTTTTTT. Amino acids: CASAGGHSTGELFF.

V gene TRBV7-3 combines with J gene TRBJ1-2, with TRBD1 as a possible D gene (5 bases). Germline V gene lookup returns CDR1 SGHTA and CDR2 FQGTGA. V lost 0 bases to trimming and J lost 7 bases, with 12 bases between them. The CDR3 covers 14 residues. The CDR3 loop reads CASSLTEGRGGYTF. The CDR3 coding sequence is TGTGCCAGCAGCTTAACGGAGGGAAGGGGTGGCTACACCTTC.

The CDR3 DNA is TGTGCCAGCTCACCACCCGGACAGGGTTTTGGAAACACCATATATTTT. This sequence encodes CASSPPGQGFGNTIYF. J is TRBJ1-3 and V is TRBV18, with 8 positions matching TRBD1. Germline-derived CDR1 and CDR2 are KGHSH and LQKENI. There are 16 residues in the CDR3. J gave up 3 bases and V 0 bases, and 4 bases lay outside the gene matches.

CDR3 protein: CASGHRQGSTEAFF. CDR3 sequence (DNA): TGTGCCAGCGGGCACCGACAGGGATCCACTGAAGCTTTCTTT. The V and J genes are TRBV6-5 and TRBJ1-1, with TRBD1 matching over 7 bases. Germline trimming cut 8 bases from V and 4 bases from J; bases unmatched to any gene: 10. The germline CDR1 and CDR2 sequences are MNHEY and SVGAGI. This CDR3 is built from 14 residues.